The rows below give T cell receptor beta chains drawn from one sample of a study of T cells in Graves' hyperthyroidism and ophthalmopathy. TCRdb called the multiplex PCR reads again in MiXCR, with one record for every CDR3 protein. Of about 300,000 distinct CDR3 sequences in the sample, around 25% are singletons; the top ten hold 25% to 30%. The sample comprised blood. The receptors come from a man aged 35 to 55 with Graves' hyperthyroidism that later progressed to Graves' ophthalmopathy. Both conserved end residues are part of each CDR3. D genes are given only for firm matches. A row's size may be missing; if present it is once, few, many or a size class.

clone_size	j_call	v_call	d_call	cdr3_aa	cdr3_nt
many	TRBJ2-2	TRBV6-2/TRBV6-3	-	CASNLRERNTGELFF	TGTGCCAGCAACTTGAGGGAAAGGAACACCGGGGAGCTGTTTTTT
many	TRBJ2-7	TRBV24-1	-	CATSPGHSSSYEQYF	TGTGCCACCAGTCCGGGACATAGTTCTTCCTACGAGCAGTACTTC
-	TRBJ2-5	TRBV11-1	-	CASSLLGLGEAQYF	TGTGCCAGCAGCTTATTGGGATTGGGAGAGGCCCAGTACTTC
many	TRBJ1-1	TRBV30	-	CAWSDSLEAFF	TGTGCCTGGAGTGACTCTTTGGAAGCTTTCTTT
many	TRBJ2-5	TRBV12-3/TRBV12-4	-	CASTRGRETQYF	TGTGCCAGCACCAGGGGTCGGGAGACCCAGTACTTC
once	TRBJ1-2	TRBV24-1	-	CATSEAGTYGYTF	TGTGCCACCAGTGAAGCGGGCACCTATGGCTACACCTTC
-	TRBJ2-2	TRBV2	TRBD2	CASRATSGGAGELFF	TGTGCCAGCAGGGCGACTAGCGGGGGGGCCGGGGAGCTGTTTTTT
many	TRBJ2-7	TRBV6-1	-	CASSGAALDEQYF	TGTGCCAGCAGTGGCGCCGCCTTGGACGAGCAGTACTTC
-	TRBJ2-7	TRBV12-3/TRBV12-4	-	CASSYGLGLSEQYF	TGTGCCAGCAGTTACGGGCTGGGTCTGAGCGAGCAGTACTTC
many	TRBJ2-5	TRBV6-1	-	CASSPPGHKKGETQYF	TGTGCCAGCAGTCCTCCGGGACACAAGAAGGGAGAGACCCAGTACTTC
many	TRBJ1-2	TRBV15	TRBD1	CATSRPRTGQNYGYTF	TGTGCCACCAGTAGACCTAGGACAGGGCAGAACTATGGCTACACCTTC
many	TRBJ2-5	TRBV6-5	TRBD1	CASSHRTGGQETQYF	TGTGCCAGCAGTCACCGGACAGGGGGCCAAGAGACCCAGTACTTC
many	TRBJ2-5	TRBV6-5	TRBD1	CASSYGMTGVQETQYF	TGTGCCAGCAGTTACGGAATGACAGGGGTTCAAGAGACCCAGTACTTC
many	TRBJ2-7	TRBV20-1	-	CSAQRGRLMNYEQYF	TGCAGTGCTCAGCGTGGGAGACTAATGAATTACGAGCAGTACTTC
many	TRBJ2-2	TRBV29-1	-	CSVLVGGGTGELFF	TGCAGCGTTTTGGTTGGGGGTGGCACCGGGGAGCTGTTTTTT
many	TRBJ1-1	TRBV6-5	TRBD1	CASSLSGTGSMNTEAFF	TGTGCCAGCAGTTTATCCGGGACAGGGTCCATGAACACTGAAGCTTTCTTT
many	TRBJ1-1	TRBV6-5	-	CASSYLQGNTEAFF	TGTGCCAGCAGTTATCTTCAGGGGAACACTGAAGCTTTCTTT
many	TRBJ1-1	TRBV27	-	CASSLSPWGNTEAFF	TGTGCCAGCAGTTTATCTCCGTGGGGGAACACTGAAGCTTTCTTT
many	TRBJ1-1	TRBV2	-	CASIRDTNTEAFF	TGTGCCAGCATCAGAGACACGAACACTGAAGCTTTCTTT
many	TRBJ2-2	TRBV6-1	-	CASSKLAGELFF	TGTGCCAGCAGCAAGTTGGCCGGGGAGCTGTTTTTT
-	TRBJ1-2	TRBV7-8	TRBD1	CASSDTGVGYGYTF	TGTGCCAGCAGCGATACAGGGGTGGGCTATGGCTACACCTTC
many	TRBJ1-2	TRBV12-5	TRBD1	CASGLDLGGRYTF	TGTGCTAGTGGTTTGGACCTAGGGGGCCGATACACCTTC
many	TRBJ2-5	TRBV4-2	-	CASSGTDSETQYF	TGTGCCAGCTCTGGGACCGATAGTGAGACCCAGTACTTC
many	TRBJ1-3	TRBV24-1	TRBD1	CATSDGTGGITDTIYF	TGTGCCACCAGTGACGGGACAGGCGGGATAACAGACACCATATATTTT
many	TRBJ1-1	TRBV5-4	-	CASSLEVIPNTEAFF	TGTGCCAGCAGCTTGGAGGTAATCCCGAACACTGAAGCTTTCTTT
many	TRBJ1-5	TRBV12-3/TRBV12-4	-	CASSPRSGDGQRNQPQHF	TGTGCCAGCAGTCCTAGAAGCGGTGACGGCCAACGCAATCAGCCCCAGCATTTT
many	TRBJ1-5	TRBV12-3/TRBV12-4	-	CASSSEAGNQPQHF	TGTGCCAGCAGTTCCGAGGCAGGCAATCAGCCCCAGCATTTT
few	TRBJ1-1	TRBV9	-	CASSARGTTNTEAFF	TGTGCCAGCAGCGCACGGGGCACAACAAACACTGAAGCTTTCTTT
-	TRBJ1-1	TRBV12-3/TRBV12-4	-	CASTPGKEAFF	TGTGCCAGCACCCCGGGGAAGGAAGCTTTCTTT
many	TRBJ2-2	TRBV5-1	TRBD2	CASSFGLETNTGELFF	TGCGCCAGCAGCTTCGGACTAGAGACGAACACCGGGGAGCTGTTTTTT
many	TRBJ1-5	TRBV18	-	CASSETGGKDQPQHF	TGTGCCAGCTCAGAGACAGGAGGAAAGGATCAGCCCCAGCATTTT
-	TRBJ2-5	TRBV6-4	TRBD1	CASSLSSTGGAKTQYF	TGTGCCAGCAGTTTGTCATCCACAGGGGGCGCAAAGACCCAGTACTTC
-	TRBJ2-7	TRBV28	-	CASSLEDYGQYF	TGTGCCAGCAGTTTAGAAGACTACGGGCAGTACTTC
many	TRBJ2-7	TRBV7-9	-	CASSSPGPSYEQYF	TGTGCCAGCAGCTCCCCGGGCCCCTCCTACGAGCAGTACTTC
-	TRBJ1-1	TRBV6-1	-	CASRKARAFF	TGTGCCAGCAGAAAGGCCCGAGCTTTCTTT
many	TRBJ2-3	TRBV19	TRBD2	CASSTLAGESYMQYF	TGTGCCAGTAGTACACTAGCGGGAGAATCTTATATGCAGTATTTT
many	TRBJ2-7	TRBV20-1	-	CSAPRPLYEQYF	TGCAGTGCCCCCCGCCCCCTCTACGAGCAGTACTTC
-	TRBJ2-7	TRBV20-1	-	CSAPARGSYEQYF	TGCAGTGCCCCGGCCCGGGGGTCCTACGAGCAGTACTTC
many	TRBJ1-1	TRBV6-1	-	CASSASRGAMMNTEAFF	TGTGCCAGCAGCGCATCAAGGGGGGCAATGATGAACACTGAAGCTTTCTTT
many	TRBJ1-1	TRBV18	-	CASSPRTGTESTEAFF	TGTGCCAGCTCACCGAGAACAGGGACGGAAAGCACTGAAGCTTTCTTT
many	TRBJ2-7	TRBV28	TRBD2	CASRSPSGSYEQYF	TGTGCCAGCAGGTCACCTAGCGGCTCCTACGAGCAGTACTTC
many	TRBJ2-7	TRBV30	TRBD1	CAWRRQGTYEQYF	TGTGCCTGGAGAAGACAGGGAACCTACGAGCAGTACTTC
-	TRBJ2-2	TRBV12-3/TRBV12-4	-	CASSLGASSINTGELFF	TGTGCCAGCAGTTTAGGTGCCTCCTCAATTAACACCGGGGAGCTGTTTTTT
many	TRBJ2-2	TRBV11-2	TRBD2	CASILLAGGPGELFF	TGTGCCAGCATCCTTCTAGCGGGAGGCCCCGGGGAGCTGTTTTTT
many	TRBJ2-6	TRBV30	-	CAWRRTSGANVLTF	TGTGCCTGGAGGCGGACCTCTGGGGCCAACGTCCTGACTTTC
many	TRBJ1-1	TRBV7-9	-	CASSLEVGSNTEAFF	TGTGCCAGCAGCTTAGAAGTAGGCAGCAACACTGAAGCTTTCTTT
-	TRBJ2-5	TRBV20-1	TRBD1	CSVEDRGTETQYF	TGCAGTGTGGAGGACAGGGGGACAGAGACCCAGTACTTC
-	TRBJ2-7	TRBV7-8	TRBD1	CATGQGSFEQYF	TGTGCCACCGGACAGGGGTCGTTCGAGCAGTACTTC
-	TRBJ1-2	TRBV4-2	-	CASQRDTNYGYTF	TGTGCCAGCCAAAGGGATACGAACTATGGCTACACCTTC
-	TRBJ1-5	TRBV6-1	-	CASSDRQNSNQPQHF	TGTGCCAGCAGTGATCGACAGAATAGCAATCAGCCCCAGCATTTT
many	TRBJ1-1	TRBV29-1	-	CSGTTGGGAFF	TGCAGCGGGACCACAGGAGGGGGAGCTTTCTTT
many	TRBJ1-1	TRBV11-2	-	CASSPTMNTEAFF	TGTGCCAGCAGCCCAACAATGAACACTGAAGCTTTCTTT
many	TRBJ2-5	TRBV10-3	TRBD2	CATEPSGQETQYF	TGTGCCACCGAGCCTAGCGGGCAAGAGACCCAGTACTTC
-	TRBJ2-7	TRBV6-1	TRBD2	CASSTTSGRVYF	TGTGCCAGCAGCACAACTAGCGGCCGGGTGTACTTC
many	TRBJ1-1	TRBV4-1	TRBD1	CASSQPQGVTEAFF	TGCGCCAGCAGCCAACCCCAGGGGGTGACTGAAGCTTTCTTT